This TCR beta chain was recorded in a study of blood T cell repertoires in COVID-19. Profiling relied on immunoSEQ multiplex PCR, and the TCRdb table lists in-frame clones only, not all of them. This sample has tens of thousands of clones, with just over 85% found just once. This clone was picked up one time. The germline CDR1 and CDR2 sequences are PRHDT and FYEKMQ (reference sequence). The CDR3 is 15 residues long. The V end lost 5 bases, the J end lost 3 bases, and 17 bases lay between the germline ends. Sequencing input: peripheral blood. The source of this sequence is a man aged 45-65 years with active COVID-19. V and J are TRBV13 and TRBJ2-7; D remains unclear. DNA of the CDR3: TGTGCCAGCAGCGTTGGGCCGCCTGCCGACTACGAGCAGTACTTC. This gives the protein CASSVGPPADYEQYF.